The subject of this entry is one T cell receptor (beta chain). Antigen: not known. This entry is derived from a study of cytomegalovirus exposure and HLA in healthy donors. Study-wide results and caveats: Both high specificity and high sensitivity reportedly marked the classifier's diagnosis of cytomegalovirus status. Some V segments, including TRBV6-2 and TRBV6-3, were excluded as indistinguishable.

The PCR had 60 Vbeta and 13 Jbeta primers. Profiling relied on immunoSEQ multiplex PCR, and the TCRdb table lists in-frame clones only, not all of them. The repertoire holds some 150,000 clones, with roughly three quarters as singletons. Germline V gene sequence: CDR1 MNHEY, CDR2 SMNVEV (reference sequence). The V gene lost 6 bases and the J gene lost 2 bases, with 23 bases spanning the gap. This CDR3 is built from 18 residues. This chain links TRBV27 with TRBJ1-5; D is perhaps TRBD1 (5 bases). The material sequenced was PBMCs. This sequence was found in a woman between 40 and 50 years old in good health and CMV-seronegative. The CDR3 coding sequence is TGTGCCAGCAGAAGAGAAGCTTCAGGGATAAGTGGCAATCAGCCCCAGCATTTT. It translates to CASRREASGISGNQPQHF.